This TCR beta chain is drawn from a study of T cells after yellow fever vaccination. In the study overall: SMART-Seq v4 Ultra Low Input served to prepare low-cell-number fractions. Whole-study findings and limits: In FACS-sorted repertoires, abundant clonotypes from the bulk population could appear as contaminants. The secondary response was weaker but peaked faster, day 5 versus 15.

A word on this clonotype: The target antigen is unknown.

V was pared by 3 bases and J by 2 bases, with 15 bases between. CDR3 length: 17 amino acids. Germline CDR1 reads SGHDT; CDR2 reads YYEEEE. Each CDR3 protein is one row after TCRdb ran MiXCR on the 5' RACE reads. This sample carries about 220,000 distinct CDR3 sequences, 3% to 4% of them seen once, and the ten largest clones take under 3.5%. The clonotype originates from a man aged 18 to 30 who received the YFV17D yellow fever vaccine. The chain has TRBV5-6 and TRBJ2-6, with D possibly matching TRBD1 (6 bases). Sequences were derived from CD4+ T cells sorted from PBMCs, sampled 10 days after the yellow fever booster vaccination. The CDR3 nucleotides are TGTGCCAGCAGCTCGCCAGGGGCCGCAACTGGGGCCAACGTCCTGACTTTC. This gives the protein CASSSPGAATGANVLTF. The whole variable domain, remainder taken from reference TRBV5-6 and TRBJ2-6, is DAGVTQSPTHLIKTRGQQVTLRCSPKSGHDTVSWYQQALGQGPQFIFQYYEEEERQRGNFPDRFSGHQFPNYSSELNVNALLLGDSALYLCASSSPGAATGANVLTFGAGSRLTVL.